What follows are 18 T cell receptor beta chains derived from one specimen sequenced in a study of cytomegalovirus exposure and HLA in healthy donors. It was with 60 Vbeta and 13 Jbeta primers that the PCR ran. Sequencing used immunoSEQ multiplex PCR; TCRdb keeps in-frame clones, though not all of them. The data show some 190,000 clones, over 75% seen once. Sequences were obtained from PBMCs. All receptors derive from a man younger than 35 in good health and CMV-seronegative.

This chain joins TRBV19 and TRBJ2-7, with TRBD1 as a possible D gene (5 bases). Trimming stripped 6 bases from V and 1 base from J, with 7 bases between. The CDR3 spans 12 residues. CDR1 and CDR2 (germline): LNHDA, SQIVND (reference sequence). The CDR3 DNA reads as TGTGCCAGTAGCGACAGATCCTACGAGCAGTACTTC. Its translation: CASSDRSYEQYF.

The CDR3 nucleotides read TGTGCCAGCATCGGCTACAATGAGCAGTTCTTC. Amino acids: CASIGYNEQFF. The V gene is TRBV11-2, the J gene TRBJ2-1; D is unresolved. CDR3 length equals 11 residues. Germline values: CDR1 SGHAT, CDR2 FQNNGV. V shed 7 bases and J shed 3 bases, with 4 bases lying between them.

This rearrangement joins TRBV7-9 to TRBJ2-7, with D maybe TRBD2 (6 bases). This CDR3 spans 12 amino acids. Trimming removed 5 bases from V and 3 bases from J, with 8 bases in between. In germline, CDR1 is SEHNR, CDR2 FQNEAQ (reference sequence). The CDR3 loop is CASSRGVYEQYF. CDR3 nucleotide sequence: TGTGCCAGCAGCCGCGGGGTCTACGAGCAGTACTTC.

The chain joins TRBV18 to TRBJ2-1, with D perhaps matching TRBD2 (7 bases). CDR3 size: 15 residues. Deletions cut 2 bases from V and 3 bases from J, with 11 bases between. Germline assignment: CDR1 KGHSH and CDR2 LQKENI. The CDR3 nucleotides are TGTGCCAGCTCACCAGGGGGGGCGGGCTACAATGAGCAGTTCTTC. Amino acid sequence: CASSPGGAGYNEQFF. Full variable domain (outside the CDR3, taken from reference TRBV18 and TRBJ2-1): NAGVMQNPRHLVRRRGQEARLRCSPMKGHSHVYWYRQLPEEGLKFMVYLQKENIIDESGMPKERFSAEFPKEGPSILRIQQVVRGDSAAYFCASSPGGAGYNEQFFGPGTRLTVL.

This chain uses TRBV9 with TRBJ1-1, with 8 nucleotides matching TRBD1. CDR3 length equals 15 residues. Germline loops: CDR1 SGDLS, CDR2 YYNGEE. J gave up 3 bases and V 3 bases, and 7 bases lay outside the gene matches. The CDR3 DNA reads as TGTGCCAGCAGCGCGAAACAGGGGGTGGACACTGAAGCTTTCTTT. This translates into CASSAKQGVDTEAFF.

This rearrangement joins TRBV14 to TRBJ2-7; D is perhaps TRBD1 (6 bases). Germline loops: CDR1 SGHDN, CDR2 FVKESK. This CDR3 has 18 amino acids. Deletions cut 2 bases from V and 2 bases from J, with 22 bases between. The DNA for the CDR3 is TGTGCCAGCAGCCAAAGTAACGGTCAGGGGATAAAGCCCTACGAGCAGTACTTC. Protein: CASSQSNGQGIKPYEQYF.

The genes are TRBV9 and TRBJ2-1; the match to TRBD2 covers 7 bases. V gave up 5 bases and J gave up 2 bases; unmatched junction bases: 7. The CDR3 spans 15 residues. CDR1 and CDR2 from the germline V gene are SGDLS and YYNGEE. In DNA form, the CDR3 reads TGTGCCAGCAGTATAAGGGGAGGGACCTACAATGAGCAGTTCTTC. It encodes CASSIRGGTYNEQFF.

The gene calls are TRBV25-1 and TRBJ2-3, with TRBD2 matching over 11 bases. With 1 base clipped from V and 0 bases from J, the junction kept 6 bases outside the gene matches. Germline loops: CDR1 MGHDK, CDR2 SYGVNS. The CDR3 runs to 18 residues. The CDR3 DNA follows: TGTGCCAGCAGTGAATTGCTAGCGGGAGGTCCTAGCACAGATACGCAGTATTTT. This encodes CASSELLAGGPSTDTQYF. Full variable domain (outside the CDR3, taken from reference TRBV25-1 and TRBJ2-3): EADIYQTPRYLVIGTGKKITLECSQTMGHDKMYWYQQDPGMELHLIHYSYGVNSTEKGDLSSESTVSRIRTEHFPLTLESARPSHTSQYLCASSELLAGGPSTDTQYFGPGTRLTVL.

The gene calls are TRBV9 and TRBJ1-2; D unresolved. V shed 0 bases and J shed 8 bases, with 11 bases lying between them. Germline V gene lookup returns CDR1 SGDLS and CDR2 YYNGEE. The CDR3 is 13 amino acids. The CDR3 spells CASSVEASGGYTF. In DNA, the CDR3 is TGTGCCAGCAGCGTAGAGGCATCGGGAGGCTACACCTTC.

The chain carries TRBV6-1 and TRBJ2-7; D not resolved. The CDR3 totals 12 residues. The ends were cut back, 6 bases at V and 4 bases at J, with 10 bases in the middle. Germline V CDR1 and CDR2: MNHNS, SASEGT. As DNA, the CDR3 is TGTGCCAGCAGGACATTTACTTACGAGCAGTACTTC. It is translated as CASRTFTYEQYF.

The genes are TRBV19 and TRBJ2-7; 7 bases are a match to TRBD1. Germline trimming cut 5 bases from V and 3 bases from J; bases unmatched to any gene: 4. Germline V gene data show CDR1 as LNHDA and CDR2 as SQIVND (reference sequence). This CDR3 is built from 13 residues. The CDR3 spells CASSYRGDYEQYF. The CDR3 bases are TGTGCCAGTAGTTACAGGGGCGACTACGAGCAGTACTTC.

In the case of this clone: The CDR3 carries no conserved terminal phenylalanine or tryptophan, so it likely arises from a read error. The rearrangement links TRBV5-1 to TRBJ2-7; D unresolved. Trimming took off 1 base at V and 5 bases at J, with 10 bases between the two ends. The CDR3 is 13 residues long. Germline assignment: CDR1 SGHRS and CDR2 YFSETQ. The CDR3 loop reads CASSLLIAHEQYL. Here the CDR3 DNA reads TGCGCCAGCAGCTTGCTAATAGCACACGAGCAGTACCTC.

V gene TRBV2 combines with J gene TRBJ1-3; D ambiguous. V shed 4 bases and J shed 3 bases, with 10 bases lying between them. Germline CDR1 is SNHLY and CDR2 is FYNNEI. The CDR3 totals 14 residues. The CDR3 spells CASSVPAGGNTIYF. The CDR3 coding sequence is TGTGCCAGCAGTGTCCCAGCGGGTGGAAACACCATATATTTT.

This chain connects TRBV6-1 to TRBJ1-6; D uncertain. CDR3 length: 14 amino acids. Germline loops: CDR1 MNHNS, CDR2 SASEGT. Between the trimmed V and J ends, which lost 3 bases and 5 bases, there was a span of 8 bases. The CDR3, as DNA: TGTGCCAGCAGTGATATCGGTCATAATTCACCCCTCCACTTT. The encoded protein is CASSDIGHNSPLHF.

The chain couples TRBV19 to TRBJ2-1, with D perhaps matching TRBD2 (5 bases). V was clipped by 1 base and J by 6 bases, with 13 bases between them. The CDR3 loop spans 15 amino acids. CDR1 LNHDA and CDR2 SQIVND come from the germline V gene (reference sequence). In DNA, the CDR3 is TGTGCCAGTAGTATAGGGACTTGGAGGCTCAATGAGCAGTTCTTC. Its protein is CASSIGTWRLNEQFF.

The chain uses TRBV5-4 and TRBJ2-7, with 7 positions matching TRBD2. CDR1 and CDR2 (germline): SGHNT, YYREEE (reference sequence). J was trimmed by 2 bases and V by 3 bases; bases with no gene match: 14. There are 17 residues in the CDR3. In DNA, the CDR3 is TGTGCCAGCAGCTGGGGGGGTAGGACTAGTTCCGCCTACGAGCAGTACTTC. Amino acid sequence: CASSWGGRTSSAYEQYF.

This chain joins TRBV28 and TRBJ1-1, with 9 positions matching TRBD1. Unmatched junction bases numbered 8, after V lost 4 bases and J lost 5 bases. Looked up from germline, CDR1 is MDHEN and CDR2 is SYDVKM. This CDR3 has 15 residues. For the CDR3, the DNA is TGTGCCAGCAGTTCCACCGGGACAGGGCGGACTGAAGCTTTCTTT. It encodes CASSSTGTGRTEAFF.

This clone came up a few times. CDR3 sequence reads: CASSRSGVNYEQYF. The DNA for the CDR3 is TGTGCCAGCAGCCGTAGCGGGGTCAATTACGAGCAGTACTTC. V and J are TRBV7-2 and TRBJ2-7; 8 bases are a match to TRBD2. Germline CDR1 SGHTA, CDR2 FQGNSA. V trimming: 5 bases; J trimming: 4 bases; junction bases outside the gene matches: 7. CDR3 length: 14 amino acids.